These 6 T cell receptor beta chains share one sample of origin, sequenced in a study of blood T cell repertoires in COVID-19. Some clones are missing from TCRdb's copy, which holds only in-frame ones; the method was immunoSEQ multiplex PCR. The sample yields 60,000 to 75,000 clones, roughly 88% seen once. Sequenced input: peripheral blood. All receptors come from a young man with acute or convalescent COVID-19.

This chain links TRBV18 with TRBJ2-2; D perhaps matches TRBD1 (6 bases). Trimming pared 1 base from V and 6 bases from J, leaving 6 bases between. The CDR3 is 13 amino acids. CDR1 and CDR2 from the germline V gene are KGHSH and LQKENI. The CDR3 is CASSPQGAGELFF. The CDR3 nucleotides read TGTGCCAGCTCACCACAGGGGGCCGGGGAGCTGTTTTTT.

This clone appeared a few times. V and J are TRBV18 and TRBJ1-1, with a tentative D call TRBD1 (5 bases). Trimming cost V 1 base and J 0 bases, with 9 bases left between them. Germline CDR1 reads KGHSH; CDR2 reads LQKENI. The CDR3 contains 15 residues. CDR3 region: CASSPRSGMNTEAFF. The CDR3 nucleotides read TGTGCCAGCTCACCACGGTCAGGGATGAACACTGAAGCTTTCTTT.

The chain has TRBV6-1 and TRBJ2-3, with D maybe TRBD1 (6 bases). The V end lost 0 bases, the J end lost 4 bases, and 8 bases lay between the germline ends. CDR3 length: 14 amino acids. The germline V gene encodes CDR1 MNHNS and CDR2 SASEGT. As DNA, the CDR3 is TGTGCCAGCAGTGAAGCACAGGGCCCAGATACGCAGTATTTT. It yields the protein CASSEAQGPDTQYF.

V usage is TRBV10-3 and J usage is TRBJ1-1, with D perhaps TRBD1 (6 bases). The germline V gene encodes CDR1 ENHRY and CDR2 SYGVKD. The CDR3 extends over 13 amino acids. V gave up 9 bases and J gave up 0 bases, with 11 bases separating them. The CDR3 DNA is TGTGCCATGACCAGGGACATGAACACTGAAGCTTTCTTT. As protein: CAMTRDMNTEAFF.

V and J are TRBV6-1 and TRBJ1-5; tentative D call: TRBD1 (5 bases). The V gene lost 1 base and the J gene lost 6 bases, with 13 bases spanning the gap. The CDR3 runs 15 residues. The germline gives CDR1 MNHNS, CDR2 SASEGT. The CDR3 loop is CASSEVSGRGQPQHF. As DNA, the CDR3 is TGTGCCAGCAGTGAAGTGTCGGGGCGGGGTCAGCCCCAGCATTTT.

In DNA form, the CDR3 reads TGTGCCACCCAGGGACTCACTAGCACAGATACGCAGTATTTT. It specifies CATQGLTSTDTQYF. This chain uses TRBV19 with TRBJ2-3; possibly TRBD2 for D (6 bases). V lost 10 bases, J lost 0 bases, and 14 bases lay in between. The CDR3 loop spans 14 amino acids. Per germline, CDR1 LNHDA and CDR2 SQIVND (reference sequence).